This T cell receptor beta chain was found in a study of blood T cell repertoires in COVID-19. CDR3 length equals 14 residues. The germline CDR1 and CDR2 sequences are ENHRY and SYGVKD. V dropped 6 bases and J dropped 5 bases, with 16 bases sitting between them. As handled by the study authors: Nucleated cell number was recorded as an estimate derived from reference gene primer amplification. Some clones are missing from TCRdb's copy, which holds only in-frame ones; the method was immunoSEQ multiplex PCR. V, J and clone size are those of that table, while D and trimming were read from the DNA. Found here are fewer than 30,000 clones, roughly 87% of them singletons; the top ten hold approximately 19%.

The rearrangement joins TRBV10-3 to TRBJ1-1; the D gene is possibly TRBD1 (6 bases). This TCR came from a human donor in a cohort sampled during active COVID-19. The specimen was peripheral blood. The CDR3 region is CAIRGTERGTEAFF. As DNA, the CDR3 is TGTGCCATCAGAGGGACGGAAAGGGGGACTGAAGCTTTCTTT.